The sequence of this T cell receptor (beta chain) was determined in a study of shared T cell receptors in the human thymus. Profiled with immunoSEQ multiplex PCR; TCRdb holds only in-frame clones, not every one. The table lists roughly 700,000 clones, 85% to 90% of them singletons. The germline CDR1 and CDR2 sequences are LGHNA and YSLEER. The CDR3 covers 15 residues. Trimming removed 5 bases at V and 1 base at J, with 15 bases between. This sample also appeared in a second study, on human thymus T cells. Turning to that study: Infants, healthy and Finnish, who were having corrective surgery for congenital heart defects served as donors. Thymus tissue for the work was resected from patients undergoing corrective heart surgery. A high degree of thymic repertoire overlap among unrelated individuals was reported in related research.

Sequenced material: thymocytes. This clonotype was obtained from a boy under three years old with a congenital heart defect. This chain joins TRBV4-3 and TRBJ2-7; TRBD2 might be the D (6 bases). The CDR3 bases are TGCGCCAGCAGCGGGCCTCCGGGGGTATCCTACGAGCAGTACTTC. Translation: CASSGPPGVSYEQYF.